This record concerns one T cell receptor (beta chain) sequence. The repertoire was sequenced with immunoSEQ multiplex PCR; TCRdb's copy has only in-frame clones and lacks some. The sample lists roughly 100,000 clones; nearly 90% were seen once. This sample is drawn from a study of glioma-infiltrating T cells after dendritic cell vaccination. The CDR3 contains 15 residues. The germline V gene encodes CDR1 MNHNY and CDR2 SVGAGI (reference sequence). V shed 6 bases and J 1 base; nucleotides not matched to a gene: 4. Regarding time point: after dendritic cell vaccination, including at tumor progression/relapse.

The chain recombines TRBV6-6 with TRBJ2-3; 10 bases match TRBD2. The origin of this receptor is a human donor with glioblastoma. This specimen was blood, taken after dendritic cell vaccination. The CDR3 is CASRSTSGGTDTQYF. The CDR3 nucleotides are TGTGCCAGCAGATCAACTAGCGGGGGCACAGATACGCAGTATTTT.